Listed below are T cell receptor beta chains from one sample, sequenced in a study of shared clonotypes between healthy human individuals. Profiling relied on immunoSEQ multiplex PCR, and the TCRdb table lists in-frame clones only, not all of them. This sample carries 1,400,000 or so clones, approximately 98.5% of them seen once, and the ten largest clones take around 0.33%. Sequencing input: naive CD4+ T cells sorted from blood. The receptors were gathered from a man between 25 and 39 years old in good health. Each CDR3 is given with its conserved first and last residue. The order of the fields is D gene, J gene, V gene, clone size, CDR3 protein, CDR3 DNA. D genes are given only for firm matches. A clone size is listed for some rows: how often the clone was seen (once, few, many), or a class if it is expanded.

D: TRBD2
J: TRBJ2-7
V: TRBV7-2
size: -
CDR3: CASSLGGGRAYEQYF
DNA: TGTGCCAGCAGCTTGGGGGGCGGGAGGGCCTACGAGCAGTACTTC

D: TRBD1
J: TRBJ1-2
V: TRBV7-9
size: -
CDR3: CASRQDREGYGYTF
DNA: TGTGCCAGCAGACAGGACAGGGAGGGTTATGGCTACACCTTC

D: -
J: TRBJ1-1
V: TRBV14
size: -
CDR3: CASSRGWGVSTEAFF
DNA: TGTGCCAGCAGCCGGGGCTGGGGGGTCAGCACTGAAGCTTTCTTT

D: TRBD1
J: TRBJ1-4
V: TRBV28
size: -
CDR3: CASMYRGTNEKLFF
DNA: TGTGCCAGCATGTACAGGGGGACTAATGAAAAACTGTTTTTT

D: TRBD2
J: TRBJ2-2
V: TRBV2
size: -
CDR3: CASSAGTSGRWTSTGELFF
DNA: TGTGCCAGCAGTGCCGGGACTAGCGGGCGGTGGACAAGCACCGGGGAGCTGTTTTTT

D: -
J: TRBJ2-2
V: TRBV5-1
size: -
CDR3: CASSSLGTGELFF
DNA: TGCGCCAGCAGCTCCCTAGGCACCGGGGAGCTGTTTTTT

D: TRBD1
J: TRBJ2-7
V: TRBV11-1
size: -
CDR3: CASSLQGAIHEQYF
DNA: TGTGCCAGCAGCTTACAGGGGGCGATCCACGAGCAGTACTTC

D: -
J: TRBJ2-5
V: TRBV25-1
size: -
CDR3: CASSEYIGVLRYF
DNA: TGTGCCAGCAGTGAATATATCGGGGTGCTAAGGTACTTC

D: -
J: TRBJ2-2
V: TRBV9
size: -
CDR3: CASSVEDTNTGELFF
DNA: TGTGCCAGCAGCGTAGAAGATACTAACACCGGGGAGCTGTTTTTT

D: -
J: TRBJ2-7
V: TRBV27
size: -
CDR3: CASRPADPSYEQYF
DNA: TGTGCCAGCAGACCCGCGGACCCTTCCTACGAGCAGTACTTC

D: TRBD1
J: TRBJ1-1
V: TRBV5-1
size: -
CDR3: CASSWGTGNEAFF
DNA: TGCGCCAGCAGCTGGGGGACAGGGAATGAAGCTTTCTTT

D: TRBD2
J: TRBJ2-7
V: TRBV5-4
size: -
CDR3: CASSLASGRGEQYF
DNA: TGTGCCAGCAGCTTGGCTAGCGGGAGAGGCGAGCAGTACTTC

D: -
J: TRBJ2-5
V: TRBV6-6
size: -
CDR3: CASSPMEGGGETQYF
DNA: TGTGCCAGCAGCCCCATGGAGGGGGGCGGGGAGACCCAGTACTTC

D: -
J: TRBJ2-7
V: TRBV28
size: -
CDR3: CASNEGHSYEQYF
DNA: TGTGCCAGCAATGAGGGACACTCCTACGAGCAGTACTTC

D: TRBD1
J: TRBJ1-2
V: TRBV5-4
size: -
CDR3: CASSLTGTANYGYTF
DNA: TGTGCCAGCAGCCTAACCGGGACAGCTAACTATGGCTACACCTTC

D: -
J: TRBJ1-2
V: TRBV7-9
size: -
CDR3: CASSLGGTEYGYTF
DNA: TGTGCCAGCAGCTTAGGGGGGACGGAATATGGCTACACCTTC

D: -
J: TRBJ2-7
V: TRBV10-1
size: -
CDR3: CASSELGYEQYF
DNA: TGCGCCAGCAGTGAGTTGGGTTACGAGCAGTACTTC

D: TRBD1
J: TRBJ1-5
V: TRBV11-1
size: -
CDR3: CASSRDRGQPQHF
DNA: TGTGCCAGCAGCCGGGACAGGGGTCAGCCCCAGCATTTT

D: TRBD1
J: TRBJ1-1
V: TRBV10-2
size: -
CDR3: CASSGQGPGMNTEAFF
DNA: TGCGCCAGCAGTGGACAGGGCCCGGGCATGAACACTGAAGCTTTCTTT

D: -
J: TRBJ1-5
V: TRBV9
size: -
CDR3: CASSPRGRNQPQHF
DNA: TGTGCCAGCAGCCCCCGGGGTCGCAATCAGCCCCAGCATTTT

D: TRBD2
J: TRBJ2-2
V: TRBV11-2
size: once
CDR3: CASSSLRGGLAGVAGELFF
DNA: TGTGCCAGCAGCTCGCTGCGGGGAGGGCTAGCGGGAGTGGCCGGGGAGCTGTTTTTT

D: TRBD2
J: TRBJ2-1
V: TRBV5-1
size: -
CDR3: CASSSGLAGSSYNEQFF
DNA: TGCGCCAGCAGCTCAGGACTAGCGGGAAGCTCCTACAATGAGCAGTTCTTC

D: -
J: TRBJ2-3
V: TRBV11-2
size: once
CDR3: CASSLGGQPTDTQYF
DNA: TGTGCCAGCAGCTTAGGTGGACAGCCCACAGATACGCAGTATTTT

D: -
J: TRBJ2-4
V: TRBV28
size: -
CDR3: CASSTSGRGNIQYF
DNA: TGTGCCAGCAGTACCAGTGGGAGAGGAAACATTCAGTACTTC

D: TRBD2
J: TRBJ2-1
V: TRBV19
size: -
CDR3: CASSIRAGDGGGEQFF
DNA: TGTGCCAGTAGTATTCGGGCGGGAGACGGCGGTGGTGAGCAGTTCTTC

D: -
J: TRBJ2-3
V: TRBV5-1
size: -
CDR3: CASSPRGPGNTDTQYF
DNA: TGCGCCAGCAGCCCCAGAGGACCCGGGAACACAGATACGCAGTATTTT

D: TRBD1
J: TRBJ2-2
V: TRBV6-1
size: -
CDR3: CASRLPGQVAGELFF
DNA: TGTGCCAGCAGACTACCGGGACAGGTCGCCGGGGAGCTGTTTTTT

D: -
J: TRBJ1-1
V: TRBV21-1
size: -
CDR3: CASSTSEGAGNTEAFF
DNA: TGTGCCAGCAGCACGAGCGAGGGGGCAGGGAACACTGAAGCTTTCTTT

D: -
J: TRBJ2-5
V: TRBV5-1
size: -
CDR3: CASSFPLDSSETQYF
DNA: TGCGCCAGCAGCTTTCCACTGGACAGTTCAGAGACCCAGTACTTC

D: -
J: TRBJ2-7
V: TRBV30
size: -
CDR3: CAWRNRAKEQYF
DNA: TGTGCCTGGAGGAACAGGGCGAAAGAGCAGTACTTC

D: TRBD2
J: TRBJ2-7
V: TRBV4-1
size: -
CDR3: CASSQPTSGVRVQYF
DNA: TGCGCCAGCAGCCAACCCACTAGCGGAGTACGGGTGCAGTACTTC